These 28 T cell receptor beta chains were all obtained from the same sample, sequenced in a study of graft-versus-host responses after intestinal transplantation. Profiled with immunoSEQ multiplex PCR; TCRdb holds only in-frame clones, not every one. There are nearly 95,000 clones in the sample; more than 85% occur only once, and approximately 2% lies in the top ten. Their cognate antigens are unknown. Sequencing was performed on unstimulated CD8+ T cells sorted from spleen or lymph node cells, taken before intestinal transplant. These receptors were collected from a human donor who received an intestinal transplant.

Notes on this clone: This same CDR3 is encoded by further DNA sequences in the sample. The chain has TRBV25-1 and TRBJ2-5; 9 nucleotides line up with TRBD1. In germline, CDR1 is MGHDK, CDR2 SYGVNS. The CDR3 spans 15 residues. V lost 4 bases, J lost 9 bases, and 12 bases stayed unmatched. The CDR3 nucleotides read TGTGCCAGCAGTGGTAGGGACAGGGACCTCGAGGCCCAGTACTTC. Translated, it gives CASSGRDRDLEAQYF.

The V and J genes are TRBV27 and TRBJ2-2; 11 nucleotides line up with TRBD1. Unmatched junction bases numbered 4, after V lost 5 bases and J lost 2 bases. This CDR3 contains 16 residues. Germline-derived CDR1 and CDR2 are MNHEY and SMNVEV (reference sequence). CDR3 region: CASSPWTGGNTGELFF. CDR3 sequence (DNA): TGTGCCAGCAGTCCCTGGACAGGGGGCAACACCGGGGAGCTGTTTTTT.

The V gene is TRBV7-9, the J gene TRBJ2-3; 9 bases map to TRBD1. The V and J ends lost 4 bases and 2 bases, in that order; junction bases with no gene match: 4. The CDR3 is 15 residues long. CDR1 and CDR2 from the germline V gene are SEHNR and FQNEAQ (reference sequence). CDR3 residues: CASSSGQGYTDTQYF. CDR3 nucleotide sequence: TGTGCCAGCAGCTCGGGACAGGGTTACACAGATACGCAGTATTTT.

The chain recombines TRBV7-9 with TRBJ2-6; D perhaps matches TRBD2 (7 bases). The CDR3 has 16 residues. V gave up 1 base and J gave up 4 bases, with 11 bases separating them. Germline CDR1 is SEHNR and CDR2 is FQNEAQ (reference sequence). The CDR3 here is CASSLVAGAGANVLTF. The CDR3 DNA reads TGTGCCAGCAGCTTAGTTGCGGGGGCCGGGGCCAACGTCCTGACTTTC. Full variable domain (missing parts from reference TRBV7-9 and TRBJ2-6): DTGVSQNPRHKITKRGQNVTFRCDPISEHNRLYWYRQTLGQGPEFLTYFQNEAQLEKSRLLSDRFSAERPKGSFSTLEIQRTEQGDSAMYLCASSLVAGAGANVLTFGAGSRLTVL.

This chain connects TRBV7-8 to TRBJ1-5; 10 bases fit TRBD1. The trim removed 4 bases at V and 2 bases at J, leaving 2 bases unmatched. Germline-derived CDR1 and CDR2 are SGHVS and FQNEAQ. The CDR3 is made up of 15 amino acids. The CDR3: CASSWDRGGNQPQHF. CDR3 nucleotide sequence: TGTGCCAGCAGCTGGGACAGGGGTGGCAATCAGCCCCAGCATTTT.

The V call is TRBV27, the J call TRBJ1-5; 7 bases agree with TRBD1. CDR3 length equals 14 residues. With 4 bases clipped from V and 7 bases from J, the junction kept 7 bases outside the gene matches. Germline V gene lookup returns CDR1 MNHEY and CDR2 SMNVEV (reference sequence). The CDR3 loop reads CASSSGQVRQPQHF. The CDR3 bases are TGTGCCAGCAGTTCTGGACAGGTTCGGCAGCCCCAGCATTTT.

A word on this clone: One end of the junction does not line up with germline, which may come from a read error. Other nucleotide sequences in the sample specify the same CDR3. This CDR3 reads CASSGPGLLF. The CDR3 nucleotides read TGTGCCAGCAGCGGACCAGGACTTCTCTTT. This chain connects TRBV9 to TRBJ1-1, with D unresolved. Germline V CDR1 and CDR2: SGDLS, YYNGEE. This CDR3 has 10 amino acids.

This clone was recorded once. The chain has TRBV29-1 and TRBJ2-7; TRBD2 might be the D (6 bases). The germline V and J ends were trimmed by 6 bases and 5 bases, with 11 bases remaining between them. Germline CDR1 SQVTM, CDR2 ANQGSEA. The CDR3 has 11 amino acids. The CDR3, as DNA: TGCAGCGTCCTATGGGGGGACGAGCAGTACTTC. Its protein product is CSVLWGDEQYF.

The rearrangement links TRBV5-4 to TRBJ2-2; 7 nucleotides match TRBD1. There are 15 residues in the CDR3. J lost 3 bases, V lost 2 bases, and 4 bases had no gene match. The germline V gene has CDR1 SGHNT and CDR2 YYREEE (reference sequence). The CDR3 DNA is TGTGCCAGCAGCTTCCGAGGGGGCGACACCGGGGAGCTGTTTTTT. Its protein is CASSFRGGDTGELFF.

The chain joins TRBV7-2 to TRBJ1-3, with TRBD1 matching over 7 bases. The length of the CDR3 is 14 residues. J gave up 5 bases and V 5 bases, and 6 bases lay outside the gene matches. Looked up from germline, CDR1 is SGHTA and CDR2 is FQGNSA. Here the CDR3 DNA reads TGTGCCAGCAGCCATGGGACAGTAAGAAACACCATATATTTT. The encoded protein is CASSHGTVRNTIYF. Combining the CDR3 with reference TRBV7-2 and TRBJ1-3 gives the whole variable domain GAGVSQSPSNKVTEKGKDVELRCDPISGHTALYWYRQSLGQGLEFLIYFQGNSAPDKSGLPSDRFSAERTGGSVSTLTIQRTQQEDSAVYLCASSHGTVRNTIYFGEGSWLTVV.

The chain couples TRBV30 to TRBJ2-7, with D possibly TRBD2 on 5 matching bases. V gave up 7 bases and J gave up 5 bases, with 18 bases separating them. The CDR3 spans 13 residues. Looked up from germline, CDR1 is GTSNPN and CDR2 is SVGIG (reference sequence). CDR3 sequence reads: CAFQGLVVNEQYF. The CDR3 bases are TGTGCCTTTCAAGGACTCGTGGTCAACGAGCAGTACTTC.

The CDR3 coding sequence is TGTGCCAGCAGCCGGCGGTCCGGGGAAGCTAACTATGGCTACACCTTC. Encoded protein: CASSRRSGEANYGYTF. This chain connects TRBV14 to TRBJ1-2; D call uncertain. This CDR3 is built from 16 residues. From germline, CDR1 is SGHDN and CDR2 FVKESK. Trimming stripped 4 bases from V and 0 bases from J, with 15 bases between.

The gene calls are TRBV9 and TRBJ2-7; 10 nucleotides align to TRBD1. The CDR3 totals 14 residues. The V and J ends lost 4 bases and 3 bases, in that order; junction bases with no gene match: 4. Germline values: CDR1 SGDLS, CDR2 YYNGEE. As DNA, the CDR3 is TGTGCCAGCAGCCCTCGGACAGGGGGCTACGAGCAGTACTTC. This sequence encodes CASSPRTGGYEQYF.

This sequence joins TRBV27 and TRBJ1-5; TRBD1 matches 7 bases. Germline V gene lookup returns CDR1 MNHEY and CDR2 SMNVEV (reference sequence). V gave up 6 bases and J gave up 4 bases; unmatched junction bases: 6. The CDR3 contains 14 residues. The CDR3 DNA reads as TGTGCCAGCAGCCGCGACAGGGAGAATCAGCCCCAGCATTTT. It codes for CASSRDRENQPQHF.

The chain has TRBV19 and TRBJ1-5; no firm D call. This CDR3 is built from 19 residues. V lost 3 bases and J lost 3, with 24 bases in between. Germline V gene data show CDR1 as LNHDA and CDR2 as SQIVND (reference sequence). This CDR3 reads CASSIVVGFPGRYNQPQHF. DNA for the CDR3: TGTGCCAGTAGTATTGTAGTAGGGTTCCCGGGGAGGTACAATCAGCCCCAGCATTTT.

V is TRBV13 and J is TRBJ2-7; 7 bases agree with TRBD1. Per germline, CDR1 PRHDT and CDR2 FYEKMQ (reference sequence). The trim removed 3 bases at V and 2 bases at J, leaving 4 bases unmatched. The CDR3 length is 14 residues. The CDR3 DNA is TGTGCCAGCAGCTTGGGACAGCGAGCCTACGAGCAGTACTTC. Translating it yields CASSLGQRAYEQYF.

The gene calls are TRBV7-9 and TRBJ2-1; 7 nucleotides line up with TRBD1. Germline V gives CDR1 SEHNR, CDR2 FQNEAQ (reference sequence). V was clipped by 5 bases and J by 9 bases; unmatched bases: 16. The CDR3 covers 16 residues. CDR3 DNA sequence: TGTGCCAGCAGCCCTATGAGGGACAGCGGTAATAGTGAGCAGTTCTTC. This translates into CASSPMRDSGNSEQFF.

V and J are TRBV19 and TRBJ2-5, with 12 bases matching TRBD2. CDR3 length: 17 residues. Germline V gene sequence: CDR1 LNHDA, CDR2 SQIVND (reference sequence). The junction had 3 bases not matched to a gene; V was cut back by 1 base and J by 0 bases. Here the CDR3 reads CASSIASGGVYQETQYF. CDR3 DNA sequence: TGTGCCAGTAGTATAGCTAGCGGGGGGGTGTACCAAGAGACCCAGTACTTC.

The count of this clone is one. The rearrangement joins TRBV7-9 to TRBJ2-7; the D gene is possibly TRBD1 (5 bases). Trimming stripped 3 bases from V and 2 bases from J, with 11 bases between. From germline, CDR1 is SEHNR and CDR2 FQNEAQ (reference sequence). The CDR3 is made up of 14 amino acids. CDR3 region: CASSFTGEPYEQYF. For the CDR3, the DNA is TGTGCCAGCAGCTTTACAGGAGAGCCCTACGAGCAGTACTTC.

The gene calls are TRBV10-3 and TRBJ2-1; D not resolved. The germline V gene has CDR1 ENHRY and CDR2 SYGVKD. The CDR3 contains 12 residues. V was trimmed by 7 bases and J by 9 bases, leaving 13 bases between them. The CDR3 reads CAINTNLGEQFF. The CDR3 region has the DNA TGTGCCATCAATACTAATTTAGGTGAGCAGTTCTTC.

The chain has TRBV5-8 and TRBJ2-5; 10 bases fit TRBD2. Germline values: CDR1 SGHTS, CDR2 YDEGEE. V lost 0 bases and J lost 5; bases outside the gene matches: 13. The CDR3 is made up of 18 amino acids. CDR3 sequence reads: CASSLASLLAGVPETQYF. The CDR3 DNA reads TGTGCCAGCAGCTTGGCCTCTCTCCTAGCGGGGGTTCCGGAGACCCAGTACTTC.

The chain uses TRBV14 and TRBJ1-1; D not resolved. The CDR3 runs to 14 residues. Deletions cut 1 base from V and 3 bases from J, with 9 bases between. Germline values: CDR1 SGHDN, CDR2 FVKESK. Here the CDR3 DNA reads TGTGCCAGCAGCCAAGGCGGATTGTACACTGAAGCTTTCTTT. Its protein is CASSQGGLYTEAFF.

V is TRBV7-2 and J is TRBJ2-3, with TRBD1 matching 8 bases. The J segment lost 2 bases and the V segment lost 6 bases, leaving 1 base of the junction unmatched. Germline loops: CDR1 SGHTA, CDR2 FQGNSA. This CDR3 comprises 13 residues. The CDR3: CASRDRATDTQYF. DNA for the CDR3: TGTGCCAGCAGGGACAGGGCCACAGATACGCAGTATTTT.

CDR3 nucleotides: TGCGCCAGCAGCCAAGATCCTGGGAGCTCACCCCTCCACTTT. Amino acid sequence: CASSQDPGSSPLHF. This rearrangement joins TRBV4-3 to TRBJ1-6; D call uncertain. CDR3 length: 14 amino acids. V was pared by 0 bases and J by 10 bases, with 10 bases between. Germline CDR1 and CDR2: LGHNA and YSLEER.

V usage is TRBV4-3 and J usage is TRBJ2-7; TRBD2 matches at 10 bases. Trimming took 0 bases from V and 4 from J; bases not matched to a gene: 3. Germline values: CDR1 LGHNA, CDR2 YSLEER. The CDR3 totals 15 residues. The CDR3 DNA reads TGCGCCAGCAGCCAAGAAGCGGGGGGGCAATACGAGCAGTACTTC. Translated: CASSQEAGGQYEQYF.

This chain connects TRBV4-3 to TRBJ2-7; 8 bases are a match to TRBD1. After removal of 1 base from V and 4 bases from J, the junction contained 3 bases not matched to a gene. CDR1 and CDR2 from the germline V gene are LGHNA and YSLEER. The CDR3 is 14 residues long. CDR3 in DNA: TGCGCCAGCAGCCAAGCCAGGGGGCAGTACGAGCAGTACTTC. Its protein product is CASSQARGQYEQYF.

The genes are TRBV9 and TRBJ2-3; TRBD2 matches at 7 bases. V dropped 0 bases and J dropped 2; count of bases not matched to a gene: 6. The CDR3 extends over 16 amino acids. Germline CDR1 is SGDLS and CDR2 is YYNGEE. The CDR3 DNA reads TGTGCCAGCAGCGTAGAGGGCGGGGGTCTCACAGATACGCAGTATTTT. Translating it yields CASSVEGGGLTDTQYF.

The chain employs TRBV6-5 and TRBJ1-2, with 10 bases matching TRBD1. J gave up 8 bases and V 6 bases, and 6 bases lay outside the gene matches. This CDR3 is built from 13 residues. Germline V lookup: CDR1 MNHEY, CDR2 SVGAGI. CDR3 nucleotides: TGTGCCAGCAGGCCGGGACAGGGGAAGGGCTACACCTTC. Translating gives CASRPGQGKGYTF.